These 20 T cell receptor beta chains were sequenced from one sample in a study of blood T cells in healthy people across ages. Next came a second PCR, run for about 6 to 12 cycles, which used a sample-barcoded 5' primer along with a J-beta primer mix. One entry per CDR3 protein results from TCRdb running MiXCR on the 5' RACE reads. This repertoire shows 800,000 to 950,000 distinct CDR3 sequences, under 50% found once; its top ten account for over 10%. The specimen sequenced was blood. Receptors originate from a man younger than 40 in good health.

The chain couples TRBV6-6 to TRBJ2-2; D gene unclear. V was clipped by 0 bases and J by 6 bases, with 5 bases between them. There are 13 residues in the CDR3. Looked up from germline, CDR1 is MNHNY and CDR2 is SVGAGI (reference sequence). The CDR3 sequence is CASSYSFPGELFF. DNA of the CDR3: TGTGCCAGCAGTTACTCATTCCCCGGGGAGCTGTTTTTT.

This clonotype was counted only a few times. The chain links TRBV4-2 to TRBJ1-2; no clear D. This CDR3 has 15 amino acids. V was trimmed by 0 bases and J by 6 bases, leaving 14 bases between them. Germline CDR1 reads LGHNA; CDR2 reads YNFKEQ. CDR3 sequence: CASSQDIQITNGYTF. CDR3 sequence (DNA): TGTGCCAGCAGCCAAGATATTCAGATAACTAATGGCTACACCTTC.

This sequence joins TRBV15 and TRBJ2-7, with a weak D call TRBD1 (5 bases). V gave up 0 bases and J gave up 1 base, with 10 bases separating them. CDR1 and CDR2 (germline): LNHNV, YYDKDF (reference sequence). This CDR3 has 15 residues. The CDR3 DNA reads as TGTGCCACCAGCAGAGAGGGAACAGGTTCCTACGAGCAGTACTTC. This sequence encodes CATSREGTGSYEQYF.

This clonotype was seen only a few times. This chain joins TRBV13 and TRBJ2-1, with D hard to call. The CDR3 is made up of 13 amino acids. Germline V gene lookup returns CDR1 PRHDT and CDR2 FYEKMQ (reference sequence). V dropped 2 bases and J dropped 5 bases, with 7 bases sitting between them. The CDR3 bases are TGTGCCAGCAGCTTAAGCTTAGACAATGAGCAGTTCTTC. Its protein is CASSLSLDNEQFF.

This clonotype was recorded many times. This rearrangement joins TRBV12-3 or TRBV12-4 to TRBJ2-3; unclear D gene. The CDR3 is made up of 12 amino acids. Between the trimmed V and J ends, which lost 6 bases and 7 bases, there was a span of 11 bases. In nucleotides, the CDR3 is TGTGCCAGCAGGACGGACGCGCATACGCAGTATTTT. Residues: CASRTDAHTQYF.

V and J are TRBV7-2 and TRBJ1-1; D is perhaps TRBD1 (5 bases). This CDR3 spans 13 amino acids. V was clipped by 10 bases and J by 1 base, with 13 bases between them. From germline, CDR1 is SGHTA and CDR2 FQGNSA. The CDR3 DNA sequence: TGTGCCACCGGCACCAGGGAGAACACTGAAGCTTTCTTT. Its translation: CATGTRENTEAFF. Using reference TRBV7-2 and TRBJ1-1 for the parts outside the CDR3, the full variable domain is GAGVSQSPSNKVTEKGKDVELRCDPISGHTALYWYRQSLGQGLEFLIYFQGNSAPDKSGLPSDRFSAERTGGSVSTLTIQRTQQEDSAVYLCATGTRENTEAFFGQGTRLTVV.

The V and J genes are TRBV27 and TRBJ2-7; 8 bases map to TRBD1. With V trimmed by 5 bases and J by 3 bases, 6 bases remained unmatched. Germline CDR1 MNHEY, CDR2 SMNVEV (reference sequence). CDR3 length equals 14 residues. The CDR3 sequence is CASSPRTGRYEQYF. Written as DNA, the CDR3 is TGTGCCAGCAGTCCGCGGACAGGGCGCTACGAGCAGTACTTC.

This chain uses TRBV20-1 with TRBJ2-1; 9 nucleotides match TRBD1. The CDR3 length is 14 residues. V lost 3 bases to trimming and J lost 8 bases; unmatched junction nucleotides: 8. CDR1 and CDR2 (germline): DFQATT, SNEGSKA (reference sequence). CDR3 nucleotides: TGCAGTGCTAGTATGGGACAGGGAATCTATGAGCAGTTCTTC. This translates into CSASMGQGIYEQFF.

V usage is TRBV6-5 and J usage is TRBJ1-5, with D unclear. The CDR3 contains 13 residues. Trimming shortened V by 6 bases and J by 9 bases, and 15 bases separated the two germline ends. Germline CDR1 and CDR2: MNHEY and SVGAGI. The chain's CDR3 is CASRMGLIGPQHF. CDR3 nucleotide sequence: TGTGCCAGCAGAATGGGCTTAATTGGGCCCCAGCATTTT.

This chain uses TRBV6-5 with TRBJ1-5, with TRBD1 matching over 11 bases. The V gene's germline CDR1 is MNHEY and CDR2 SVGAGI. The J segment lost 7 bases and the V segment lost 8 bases, leaving 10 bases of the junction unmatched. The CDR3 is 15 amino acids. CDR3 in DNA: TGTGCCAGCGGCGGTACCGGGACAGGGGGACAGCCCCAGCATTTT. Protein: CASGGTGTGGQPQHF.

This clonotype has only a few counts. The rearrangement links TRBV27 to TRBJ1-4; 7 positions match TRBD1. The length of the CDR3 is 13 residues. Looked up from germline, CDR1 is MNHEY and CDR2 is SMNVEV (reference sequence). Losses at the gene ends were 8 bases for V and 4 bases for J; bases not matched to a gene: 4. The CDR3 sequence: CASSDRINEKLFF. In DNA, the CDR3 is TGTGCCAGCTCGGACAGGATTAATGAAAAACTGTTTTTT.

The rearrangement links TRBV27 to TRBJ1-5; TRBD1 is a possible D gene (5 bases). V was cut by 4 bases and J by 0 bases, with 13 bases left in between. The CDR3 is 16 amino acids. Per germline, CDR1 MNHEY and CDR2 SMNVEV (reference sequence). The CDR3 coding sequence is TGTGCCAGCAGTTCTCAGGGCGGATATAGCAATCAGCCCCAGCATTTT. This encodes CASSSQGGYSNQPQHF.

A remark on this clonotype: This CDR3 fails to terminate in the conserved phenylalanine or tryptophan, so it likely reflects a read error. The chain recombines TRBV7-2 with TRBJ2-5, with D possibly matching TRBD1 (5 bases). V lost 1 base and J 1 base, leaving 7 bases between the germline ends. CDR1 is SGHTA, CDR2 FQGNSA, per germline. This CDR3 has 14 amino acids. As DNA, the CDR3 is TGTGCCAGCAGCTTAGGACAGTCCCAAGAGACCCAGTACTTA. Its translation: CASSLGQSQETQYL.

CDR3: CSARKGEGTGELFF. The CDR3 region has the DNA TGCAGTGCTAGAAAAGGGGAAGGAACCGGGGAGCTGTTTTTT. The chain joins TRBV20-1 to TRBJ2-2, with TRBD1 as a possible D gene (5 bases). With 2 bases removed from V and 5 bases from J, the gap between germline ends came to 12 bases. The germline V gene has CDR1 DFQATT and CDR2 SNEGSKA (reference sequence). The CDR3 is made up of 14 amino acids.

The J gene is TRBJ2-1, the V gene TRBV3-1, with 8 bases fitting TRBD2. Trimming at V came to 7 bases and at J to 4 bases, leaving 12 bases not matched to a gene. This CDR3 has 16 amino acids. Germline lookup yields CDR1 LGHDT and CDR2 YNNKEL (reference sequence). The CDR3 sequence is CASTRRSSGGYNEQFF. The CDR3, as DNA: TGTGCCAGCACCCGAAGGTCGAGCGGGGGTTACAATGAGCAGTTCTTC.

The rearrangement uses TRBV29-1 and TRBJ1-6, with D uncertain. This CDR3 is built from 14 residues. Germline V CDR1 and CDR2: SQVTM, ANQGSEA. CDR3 DNA: TGCAGTTGCCGGGATATCAGTCGTAATTCACCCCTCCACTTT. Translating gives CSCRDISRNSPLHF.

The table lists this clonotype with a few counts. This chain uses TRBV4-1 with TRBJ2-7, with 7 bases lining up with TRBD1. Germline values: CDR1 MGHRA, CDR2 YSYEKL. The CDR3 is made up of 15 amino acids. Trimming at V came to 6 bases and at J to 1 base, leaving 9 bases not matched to a gene. The CDR3 is CASRPTGSPSYEQYF. The DNA of the CDR3 is TGCGCCAGCAGACCGACAGGGTCCCCATCCTACGAGCAGTACTTC.

This clonotype was picked up a small number of times. The chain uses TRBV28 and TRBJ1-5, with TRBD1 as a possible D gene (6 bases). The V gene lost 5 bases and the J gene lost 6 bases, with 8 bases spanning the gap. CDR1 MDHEN and CDR2 SYDVKM come from the germline V gene. The CDR3 spans 12 residues. The CDR3 is CASSEQGQPQHF. The CDR3 DNA reads TGTGCCAGCAGTGAACAGGGTCAGCCCCAGCATTTT.

The genes are TRBV27 and TRBJ2-7; 10 bases fit TRBD2. This CDR3 contains 13 residues. After removal of 5 bases from V and 4 bases from J, the junction contained 2 bases not matched to a gene. Germline lookup yields CDR1 MNHEY and CDR2 SMNVEV (reference sequence). CDR3 sequence: CASSKREGYEQYF. The CDR3 DNA reads as TGTGCCAGCAGTAAGCGGGAGGGATACGAGCAGTACTTC.

About this clonotype itself: Germline and junction disagree at one end, which may indicate a read error. The CDR3 sequence is CASSVAGIYSHEQYF. DNA for the CDR3: TGTGCCAGCAGCGTGGCAGGTATCTACTCCCACGAGCAGTACTTC. V and J are TRBV7-2 and TRBJ2-4; unclear D gene. The J call may be in error: the DNA end matches TRBJ2-7 better. Germline CDR1 is SGHTA and CDR2 is FQGNSA. This CDR3 has 15 residues.